The clone carrying this T cell receptor (beta chain) was detected only a few times. The antigen is undetermined. TCR beta libraries were prepared from cDNA with unique molecular identifiers. MiXCR, run by TCRdb on the PCR reads, gives a single entry per CDR3 protein. The table lists around 770,000 distinct CDR3 sequences, about half of them singletons. CDR3 length: 17 residues. The germline gives CDR1 MNHEY, CDR2 SVGEGT. V was trimmed by 3 bases and J by 6 bases, leaving 20 bases between them. These data originate in a study of post-analysis software for immune sequencing data. Overall study context: The study covered relapsing-remitting, secondary progressive and progressive-relapsing courses of multiple sclerosis.

Findings and caveats of the study: Controls had lower frequencies than patients of five or six TRBV segments, which included TRBV5-6, TRBV5-1 and TRBV20-1. Samples from a shared batch, those prepared together, strongly co-clustered by F measure.

Sample: blood. This rearrangement joins TRBV6-2 or TRBV6-3 to TRBJ1-4; D call uncertain. The TCR originated in a girl aged 5-17 years with multiple sclerosis. The CDR3 loop is CASSYDISQPEDEKLFF. The CDR3, as DNA: TGTGCCAGCAGTTATGATATAAGCCAACCCGAAGATGAAAAACTGTTTTTT.